This record looks at one T cell receptor (beta chain) sequence and its context. The antigen remains unidentified. Repertoires were generated with immunoSEQ multiplex PCR, while TCRdb's copy carries only in-frame clones and drops some. The profile shows approximately 30,000 clones, around 82% of them singletons. This entry comes from a study of pediatric ulcerative colitis. On the study more broadly: Disease was pancolitis in over 5 and left-sided in two, histology-confirmed.

Before the diagnostic colonoscopy, ulcerative colitis patients were free of immunosuppressive medication. Study-level findings and limits: No controls had the two rectal clonotypes shared by ulcerative colitis patients. Repertoires came from total lymphocyte DNA, not specific subsets.

This CDR3 has 16 residues. CDR1 GTSNPN and CDR2 SVGIG come from the germline V gene (reference sequence). The junction had 7 bases not matched to a gene; V was cut back by 2 bases and J by 2 bases. This rearrangement joins TRBV30 to TRBJ2-3; TRBD2 matches 10 bases. The specimen was blood. The sequence was obtained from a boy younger than 18 with severe ulcerative colitis. This chain's CDR3 is CAWSTLAGFLTDTQYF. Written as DNA, the CDR3 is TGTGCCTGGAGTACACTAGCGGGGTTTCTCACAGATACGCAGTATTTT.